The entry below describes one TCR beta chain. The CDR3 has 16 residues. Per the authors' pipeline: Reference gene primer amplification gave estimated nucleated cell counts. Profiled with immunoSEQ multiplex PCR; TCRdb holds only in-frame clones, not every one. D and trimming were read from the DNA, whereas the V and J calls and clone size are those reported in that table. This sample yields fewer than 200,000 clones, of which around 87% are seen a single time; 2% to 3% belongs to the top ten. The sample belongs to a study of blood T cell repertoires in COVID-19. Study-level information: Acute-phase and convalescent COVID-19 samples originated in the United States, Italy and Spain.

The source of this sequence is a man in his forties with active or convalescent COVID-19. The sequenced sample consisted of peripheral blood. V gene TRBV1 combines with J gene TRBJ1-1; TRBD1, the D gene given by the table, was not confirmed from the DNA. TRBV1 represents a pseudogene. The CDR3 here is CTSSQDVYRGNTEAFF. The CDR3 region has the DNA TGCACCAGCAGCCAAGATGTTTACAGGGGGAACACTGAAGCTTTCTTT.